Included here is one T cell receptor (beta chain) sequence, with context. Its antigen is not identified. The CDR3 is 14 amino acids. Germline V lookup: CDR1 SGHKS, CDR2 YYEKEE (reference sequence). The study made its TRB cDNA libraries by 5' RACE, adding UMI labels. Reprocessing the 5' RACE reads, TCRdb reports a single entry for every CDR3 protein and omits DNA. This table lists about 89,000 distinct CDR3 sequences. The data originate from a study of CXCR3-negative and CXCR3-positive naive CD8 T cells. Study-wide points: Memory CD8+ cells showed much lower diversity, while both naive subsets displayed comparably high diversity. CXCR3-positive naive cells carried more hydrophobic TRB CDR3s than CXCR3-negative ones.

This chain uses TRBV5-5 with TRBJ2-3; the TRBD2 assignment by TCRdb is unverifiable without DNA. The origin of this receptor is a human donor in good health. Some clones in this sample may be carry-over from other donors' samples. Sequences were obtained from naive CXCR3+ CD8+ T cells from blood. Documented subset: CD45RO-CCR7+CD27+CD95- naive CD8+ T cells expressing CXCR3 (TNR3+). CDR3 in amino acids: CASSLAGGGPRCVF.